One and the same sample provided the 9 T cell receptor beta chains below, sequenced in a study of kidney transplant recipient with SARS-CoV-2 infection (dated by TCRdb to about 2021). The meaning of the sample's time point label: pre-pandemic baseline sample and day 111 after first positive SARS-CoV-2 test. The reads were generated on an Illumina MiSeq. The public sequencing data were trimmed at Q25 with fastp and processed into clonotypes with MiXCR by TCRdb, which kept only in-frame beta chains. Every CDR3 protein is listed once, alongside the most common genes and DNA of its rows. Present in this sample are roughly 250,000 distinct CDR3 sequences, around 30% of which were seen just once. The ten largest clones capture around 7.8% of the sample. The specimen was a blood sample, collected at baseline and on day 111 from a kidney transplant recipient. Receptors originate from a young adult male patient who had COVID-19 and was a kidney transplant recipient. The graft donor may be the source of some T cells after a transplant.

This clonotype was observed many times. The chain employs TRBV7-9 and TRBJ1-2; unclear D gene. Germline V lookup: CDR1 SEHNR, CDR2 FQNEAQ (reference sequence). V lost 5 bases, J lost 4 bases, and 23 bases lay in between. CDR3 size: 17 residues. As DNA, the CDR3 is TGTGCCAGCAGCGTAAATAAATACCATGGAAAGACCTATGGCTACACCTTC. It encodes CASSVNKYHGKTYGYTF.

This clonotype was found many times. The genes are TRBV6-8 and TRBJ1-2; no definite D call. The CDR3 contains 17 residues. V lost 5 bases, J lost 4 bases, and 23 bases lay in between. Germline lookup yields CDR1 MNHGY and CDR2 SAAAGT. CDR3 in amino acids: CASSGFQRSRKTYGYTF. CDR3 DNA: TGTGCCAGCAGTGGCTTCCAACGCTCTAGAAAGACCTATGGCTACACCTTC.

As regards this clonotype: The germline gene is not matched at one end of the junction; a read error may be the cause. The rearrangement uses TRBV7-9 and TRBJ2-1; 12 bases line up with TRBD1. Germline loops: CDR1 SEHNR, CDR2 FQNEAQ (reference sequence). CDR3 length equals 18 residues. The CDR3 is CASSLAPGTGGTYKEQFF. The CDR3, as DNA: TGTGCCAGCAGCTTAGCGCCCGGGACAGGGGGCACCTACAAGGAGCAGTTCTTC.

The chain carries TRBV5-1 and TRBJ2-5, with a possible D match to TRBD2 (5 bases). Germline CDR1 and CDR2: SGHRS and YFSETQ. The CDR3 length is 14 residues. V lost 4 bases, J lost 7 bases, and 17 bases lay in between. CDR3 loop: CASSRGPSDGTQYF. Here the CDR3 DNA reads TGCGCCAGCAGCAGAGGGCCCTCCGATGGGACCCAGTACTTC.

Comment on this clonotype: A much bigger clone sits one base away, suggesting this may be a read error. This rearrangement joins TRBV6-5 to TRBJ2-7, with D perhaps TRBD1 or TRBD2 (5 bases each). The CDR3 consists of 14 residues. Trimming stripped 5 bases from V and 5 bases from J, with 16 bases between. Per the germline V gene, CDR1 is MNHEY and CDR2 is SVGAGI. CDR3 DNA sequence: TGTGCCAGCAGTGATGAGGGGCCTACCCACGAGCAGTACTTC. Translating gives CASSDEGPTHEQYF.

This clonotype was seen a few times. Possible read error: a much larger clone is one base away. The V call is TRBV13, the J call TRBJ1-1; the match to TRBD1 covers 7 bases. The CDR3 totals 14 residues. Trimming at V came to 0 bases and at J to 7 bases, leaving 5 bases not matched to a gene. Per the germline V gene, CDR1 is PRHDT and CDR2 is FYEKMQ (reference sequence). The CDR3 coding sequence is TGTGCCAGCAGCTTAGGAGGGGACAGCTTTGAAGCTTTCTTT. Translating gives CASSLGGDSFEAFF.

There are many counts of this clonotype. V gene TRBV3-1 combines with J gene TRBJ2-5; 14 positions agree with TRBD2. CDR1 and CDR2 (germline): LGHDT, YNNKEL (reference sequence). Losses at the gene ends were 3 bases for V and 5 bases for J; bases not matched to a gene: 17. The CDR3 loop spans 20 amino acids. This chain's CDR3 is CASSQTTGTSGRPRRETQYF. CDR3 nucleotides: TGTGCCAGCAGCCAGACAACCGGGACTAGCGGGAGACCCCGGAGGGAGACCCAGTACTTC.

As concerns this clonotype: A much more abundant neighbour one base away suggests this may be a read error. The V and J genes are TRBV27 and TRBJ2-7; D uncertain. Germline V gene lookup returns CDR1 MNHEY and CDR2 SMNVEV (reference sequence). The V and J ends lost 11 bases and 3 bases respectively, with 11 bases between them. The CDR3 extends over 11 amino acids. CDR3 bases: TGTGCCGGTCGTACTGGCTACGAGCAGTACTTC. Translated: CAGRTGYEQYF.

With regard to this clonotype: This may arise from a read error, as a much more abundant clone is one base away. The chain combines TRBV24-1 with TRBJ2-4; D is ambiguous. The closer fit of TRBJ2-7 to the DNA end suggests the J call may be wrong. The CDR3 totals 13 residues. CDR1 is KGHDR, CDR2 SFDVKD, per germline. CDR3 coding DNA: TGTGCCGCCAGTGATTTGTCGGTTAGCGAGCAGTACTTC. This translates into CAASDLSVSEQYF.